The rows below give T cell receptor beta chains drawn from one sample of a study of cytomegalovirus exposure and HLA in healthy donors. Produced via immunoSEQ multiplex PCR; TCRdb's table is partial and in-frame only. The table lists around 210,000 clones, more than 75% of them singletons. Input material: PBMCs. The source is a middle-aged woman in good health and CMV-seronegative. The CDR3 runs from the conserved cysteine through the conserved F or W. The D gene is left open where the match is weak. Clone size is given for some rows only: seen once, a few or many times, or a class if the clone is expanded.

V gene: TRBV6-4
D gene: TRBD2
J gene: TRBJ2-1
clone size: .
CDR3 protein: CASTFIAGDSYNEQFF
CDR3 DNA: TGTGCCAGCACCTTTATAGCGGGGGACTCCTACAATGAGCAGTTCTTC

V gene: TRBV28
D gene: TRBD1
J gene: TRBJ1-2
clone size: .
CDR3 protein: CASSSQGAKSGYTF
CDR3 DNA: TGTGCCAGCAGTTCCCAGGGGGCGAAGTCTGGCTACACCTTC

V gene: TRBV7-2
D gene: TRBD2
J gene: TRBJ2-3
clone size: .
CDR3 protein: CASSSTSVYTDTQYF
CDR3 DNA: TGTGCCAGCAGCTCCACTAGCGTATACACAGATACGCAGTATTTT

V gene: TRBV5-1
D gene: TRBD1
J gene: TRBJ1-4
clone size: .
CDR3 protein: CASSLRTGGEKLFF
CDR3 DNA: TGCGCCAGCAGCTTGAGGACAGGGGGTGAAAAACTGTTTTTT

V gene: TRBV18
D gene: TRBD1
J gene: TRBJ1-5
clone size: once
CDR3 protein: CASSPTGVEPQHF
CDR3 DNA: TGTGCCAGCTCACCGACAGGGGTAGAGCCCCAGCATTTT

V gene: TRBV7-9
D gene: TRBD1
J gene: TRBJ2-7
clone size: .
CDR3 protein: CASSRGTGAYEQYF
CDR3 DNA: TGTGCCAGCAGCCGCGGGACAGGGGCCTACGAGCAGTACTTC

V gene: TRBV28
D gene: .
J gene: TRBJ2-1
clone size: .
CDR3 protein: CASSSPSRLSRRYNEQFF
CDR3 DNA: TGTGCCAGCAGTTCCCCGTCCCGACTGTCACGGAGGTACAATGAGCAGTTCTTC

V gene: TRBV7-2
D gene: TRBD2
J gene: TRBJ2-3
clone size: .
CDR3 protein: CASSPRASSGRATDTQYF
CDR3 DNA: TGTGCCAGCAGCCCCCGCGCCTCTAGCGGGAGGGCCACAGATACGCAGTATTTT

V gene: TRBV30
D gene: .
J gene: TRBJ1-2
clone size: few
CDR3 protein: CAWSVRGSYGYTF
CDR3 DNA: TGTGCCTGGAGTGTACGAGGATCCTATGGCTACACCTTC

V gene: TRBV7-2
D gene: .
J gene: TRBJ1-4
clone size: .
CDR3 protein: CASSLAWGLTNEKLFF
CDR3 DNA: TGTGCCAGCAGCTTAGCGTGGGGGCTAACTAATGAAAAACTGTTTTTT

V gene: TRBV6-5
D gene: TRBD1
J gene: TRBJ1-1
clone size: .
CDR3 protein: CASSWVRGSAEAFF
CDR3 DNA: TGTGCCAGCAGTTGGGTCAGGGGGTCGGCTGAAGCTTTCTTT

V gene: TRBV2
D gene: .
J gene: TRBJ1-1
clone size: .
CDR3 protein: CASSLDYGAFF
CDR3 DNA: TGTGCCAGCAGCTTGGACTATGGAGCTTTCTTT

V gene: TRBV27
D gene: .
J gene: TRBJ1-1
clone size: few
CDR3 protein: CASSPQAGDTEAFF
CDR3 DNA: TGTGCCAGCAGTCCGCAGGCCGGGGACACTGAAGCTTTCTTT

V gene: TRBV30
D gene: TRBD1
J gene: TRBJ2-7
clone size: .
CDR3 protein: CAWSVLGFWGQDSYEQYF
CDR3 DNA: TGTGCCTGGAGTGTACTCGGTTTTTGGGGACAGGACTCCTACGAGCAGTACTTC

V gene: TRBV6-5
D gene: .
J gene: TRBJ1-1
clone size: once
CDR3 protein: CASSSIRSGMNTEAFF
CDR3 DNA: TGTGCCAGCAGTTCAATCCGGAGCGGAATGAACACTGAAGCTTTCTTT

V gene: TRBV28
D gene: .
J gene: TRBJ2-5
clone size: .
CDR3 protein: CASSLMGAQETQYF
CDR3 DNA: TGTGCCAGCAGTTTAATGGGGGCGCAAGAGACCCAGTACTTC

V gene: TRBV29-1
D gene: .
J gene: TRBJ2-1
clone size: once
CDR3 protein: CSVRAESYNEQFF
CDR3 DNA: TGCAGCGTGAGAGCGGAGTCCTACAATGAGCAGTTCTTC

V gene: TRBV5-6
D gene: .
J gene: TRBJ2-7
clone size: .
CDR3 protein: CASSDGARGLEQYF
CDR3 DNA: TGTGCCAGCAGCGACGGGGCCAGGGGTCTCGAGCAGTACTTC

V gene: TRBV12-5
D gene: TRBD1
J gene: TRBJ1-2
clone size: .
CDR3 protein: CASGSFGTFYRGANYGYTF
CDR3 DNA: TGTGCTAGTGGTTCCTTTGGAACCTTTTACAGGGGGGCTAACTATGGCTACACCTTC

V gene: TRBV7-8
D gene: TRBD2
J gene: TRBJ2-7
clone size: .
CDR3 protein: CASSSGLAGGPASFYEQYF
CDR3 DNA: TGTGCCAGCAGCTCAGGACTAGCGGGAGGGCCGGCTTCGTTCTACGAGCAGTACTTC

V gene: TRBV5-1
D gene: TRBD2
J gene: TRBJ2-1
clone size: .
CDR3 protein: CASRASGSDEQFF
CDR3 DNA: TGCGCCAGCCGGGCTAGCGGGTCGGATGAGCAGTTCTTC

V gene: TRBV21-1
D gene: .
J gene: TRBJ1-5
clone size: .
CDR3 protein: CAPRDPRDSLYSNQPQHF
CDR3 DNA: TGTGCACCACGGGACCCCCGGGACAGTCTTTATAGCAATCAGCCCCAGCATTTT